The entry below gives a single T cell receptor beta chain sequence along with its context. The target antigen is unknown. The CDR3 extends over 15 amino acids. Germline CDR1 and CDR2: MDHEN and SYDVKM. V shed 3 bases, J shed 7 bases, and the junction held 8 bases outside the gene matches. Through a sample-barcoded 5' primer and a J-beta primer mix, a second PCR was run for roughly 7 to 12 cycles. In TCRdb, the 5' RACE reads were re-called with MiXCR into one record per CDR3 protein. The sample records over 1,500,000 distinct CDR3 sequences, roughly two fifths being singletons. The data stem from a study of blood T cells in healthy people across ages. Regarding the study as a whole: Measured against age, TCR beta diversity per million T cells decreased in a roughly linear manner. Using unsorted PBMCs precluded a conclusive naive versus antigen-experienced comparison. Long-lived donors exceeded aged donors in naive CD4+ cells and diversity.

This rearrangement joins TRBV28 to TRBJ1-5, with 8 bases identical to TRBD1. Sequenced sample: blood. The TCR comes from a human donor in good health. The CDR3 DNA is TGTGCCAGCAGTTTTGTCCGCAGGGGGCTGCAGCCCCAGCATTTT. Translated, it gives CASSFVRRGLQPQHF.